Here is one T cell receptor (beta chain) with its context. Its specific antigen is unknown. Per-nucleotide qualities are absent, and no much larger clonotype sits a single base away. The CDR3 regions of human TCRbeta chains were analyzed by immunosequencing. For the original study's pipeline: Repertoire TCRs were checked for matches against a reference library of SARS-CoV-2-specific TCRs that had been generated using the MIRA antigen-specificity platform. Breadth meant the fraction of unique TCRs that were SARS-CoV-2-associated, whereas depth meant the fraction of total T cells that were SARS-CoV-2-associated. Using the MIRA data, each spike-specific TCR was assigned both to the spike region to which the TCR was reactive and to a CD4 or CD8 class. Log10-transformed breadth and depth values were compared by one-way ANOVA with Sidak's multiple comparisons tests. TCRdb stores this immuneACCESS table with in-frame sequences only. Part of the clones is absent; in the studies checked, under half of the shortfall reflects unresolved V genes, and no reason is known for the rest. V and J calls and clone size are those listed in that table; D and trimming were worked out from the DNA. This sample comprises approximately 60,000 clones, around 83% of them detected only once. Around 7.8% of the sample is held by the ten biggest clonotypes.

The meaning of the sample's time point label: baseline before first vaccination. Samples from vaccinated people were obtained from the UK trials COV001 and COV002, which included a single-blind randomized controlled phase 2/3 trial of AZD1222 (ChAdOx1 nCoV-19) in healthy adults. Trial participant PBMC samples were collected at day 0 and day 28 after the second dose for TCRbeta chain sequencing. The CDR3 starts with the cysteine, ends with the phenylalanine, and has 15 residues. Solely the CDR3 DNA is kept, with 45 bases framed from the first base. V is shortened by 6 bases, J by 4 bases, and the region joining them spans 16 bases. The germline V gene provides CDR1 SNHLY and CDR2 FYNNEI. The data stem from a study of T cell responses to AZD1222 COVID-19 vaccine (dated by TCRdb to about 2021). For context, the study as a whole: Because spike-specific TCR depth and breadth did not differ between the two schedules, AZD1222 recipients who got a second dose at roughly 4 weeks were pooled with those who got a second dose at roughly 12 weeks. TCR sequencing was performed for 233 trial participants, of whom about 200 were given two doses of AZD1222 and roughly 25 were given two doses of MenACWY control vaccine. Trial participants were enrolled by age into subgroups of 18-55, 56-69 and 70-plus years, and about 150, 27 and 61 TCR-sequenced participants, respectively, were included in these subgroups. The investigation overall reported the following: In the small 56-69-year group, the increase in depth fell short of significance, most likely because of low power. Participants were mostly white British, with more females than males. The authors suggested clonal diversity may have been underestimated. Epitopes outside the regions mutated in the B.1.351 and B.1.1.7 variants were reportedly recognized by nearly half of the unique spike-specific TCRs. The vaccine-associated CD4 TCRs covered the entire spike protein, and the dominant responses fell in regions 160-218 and 743-854. After two AZD1222 doses, both the breadth and the depth of spike-specific TCRs were significantly higher than at day 0 and than in MenACWY recipients. Because no samples from the day 14 peak response were available, repertoires could be characterized only after the peak T cell response. Conclusions about previously exposed vaccinees are limited because only five or six AZD1222 recipients were SARS-CoV-2 seropositive at baseline.

The chain is encoded by TRBV2 joined to TRBJ2-1; the D gene lacks a confident call. The clonotype comes from an adult in good health. Specimen: peripheral blood, collected on day 0 of AZD1222 vaccination. The CDR3 has the sequence CASSPSRAVYNEQFF. The DNA sequence is TGTGCCAGCAGCCCATCCCGAGCAGTATACAATGAGCAGTTCTTC. Where the CDR3 stops, the reference TRBV2 and TRBJ2-1 genes take over; the full variable domain is EPEVTQTPSHQVTQMGQEVILRCVPISNHLYFYWYRQILGQKVEFLVSFYNNEISEKSEIFDDQFSVERPDGSNFTLKIRSTKLEDSAMYFCASSPSRAVYNEQFFGPGTRLTVL.